The source of this T cell receptor beta chain is a study of blood T cell repertoires in COVID-19. In the authors' methods: Amplifying reference gene primers gave estimates of nucleated cell counts. Assay: immunoSEQ multiplex PCR; the TCRdb copy retains only in-frame clones and omits some. V and J calls and clone size come straight from that table; D and trimming were deduced from the DNA. The sample lists approximately 85,000 clones; roughly 90% were seen once. This clone was counted a single time. J was trimmed by 5 bases and V by 1 base; bases with no gene match: 7. The CDR3 consists of 16 residues. Germline CDR1 is MNHNS and CDR2 is SASEGT.

This sequence joins TRBV6-1 and TRBJ2-5; 10 positions agree with TRBD2. The sequencing input was peripheral blood. The receptor comes from a man between 45 and 60 years old with active or convalescent COVID-19. CDR3 sequence (DNA): TGTGCCAGCAGTGAAGTCAGGACTAGCGGAGGGGAGACCCAGTACTTC. This encodes CASSEVRTSGGETQYF.